This T cell receptor (beta chain) was profiled in a study of T-cell reconstitution after alpha-beta-depleted transplantation in children (dated by TCRdb to 2016 to 2017). With respect to the entire study: The study quantitatively tracked T-cell immune reconstitution after TCRalphabeta/CD19-depleted allogeneic hematopoietic cell transplantation in children using TCR repertoire profiling.

Library preparation was by PCR. Instrument on record: Illumina HiSeq 2500. TCR library preparation used molecular barcoding, with unique molecular identifiers applied to normalize quantification of the TCRbeta repertoire. Using fastp trimming at Q25 and MiXCR clonotype assembly, TCRdb reanalyzed the public sequencing data and kept in-frame beta chains. Under each unique CDR3 protein, matching rows form one entry showing the most common genes and DNA. For this sample there are roughly 190,000 distinct CDR3 sequences; less than 15% appear just once. 13% of the sample goes to the ten largest clones. This clonotype was recorded a few times. The antigen it binds to is not known. Base quality data are lacking; no much larger clone is found one base away. CDR1 DFQATT and CDR2 SNEGSKA are derived from the germline V gene (reference sequence). The CDR3 runs 16 amino acids, cysteine and phenylalanine included. The CDR3 DNA has 48 bases and is translated from base 1. Trimmed from V: 5 bases; trimmed from J: 2 bases; junction bases lacking a gene match: 15.

The starting material was PBMCs from the stem cell graft donor, obtained from the stem cell graft. The sequence derives from a human donor who donated a stem cell graft to a child with acute lymphoblastic leukemia. The V and J genes are TRBV20-1 and TRBJ2-7, with 7 bases in between that match TRBD2. The DNA sequence follows: TGCAGTGCTGGAGGGCCTACTAGCGTAATCACCTACGAGCAGTACTTC. It translates to CSAGGPTSVITYEQYF.